A single sample is the source of the 2 T cell receptor beta chains below, sequenced in a study of technical replicates of blood from several donors. The method was immunoSEQ multiplex PCR; TCRdb's version includes in-frame clones alone and lacks a portion of them. Among about 75,000 clones listed, 95% to 98% were seen once. The sample was T cells isolated from PBMCs. The receptors here all came from a human donor in good health.

The V call is TRBV6-1, the J call TRBJ1-2; D may be TRBD1 (6 bases). V lost 1 base, J lost 3 bases, and 9 bases lay in between. Germline V gene sequence: CDR1 MNHNS, CDR2 SASEGT. This CDR3 contains 14 residues. CDR3 loop: CASSEGTDYYGYTF. CDR3 nucleotides: TGTGCCAGCAGTGAAGGGACAGATTACTATGGCTACACCTTC.

The chain uses TRBV19 and TRBJ2-7; TRBD2 matches at 12 bases. Germline trimming cut 4 bases from V and 5 bases from J; bases unmatched to any gene: 12. The CDR3 extends over 17 amino acids. Germline loops: CDR1 LNHDA, CDR2 SQIVND (reference sequence). The DNA of the CDR3 is TGTGCCAGTAGTACAGAAGGACTAGCGGGAATAAAGAACGAGCAGTACTTC. Protein sequence: CASSTEGLAGIKNEQYF.